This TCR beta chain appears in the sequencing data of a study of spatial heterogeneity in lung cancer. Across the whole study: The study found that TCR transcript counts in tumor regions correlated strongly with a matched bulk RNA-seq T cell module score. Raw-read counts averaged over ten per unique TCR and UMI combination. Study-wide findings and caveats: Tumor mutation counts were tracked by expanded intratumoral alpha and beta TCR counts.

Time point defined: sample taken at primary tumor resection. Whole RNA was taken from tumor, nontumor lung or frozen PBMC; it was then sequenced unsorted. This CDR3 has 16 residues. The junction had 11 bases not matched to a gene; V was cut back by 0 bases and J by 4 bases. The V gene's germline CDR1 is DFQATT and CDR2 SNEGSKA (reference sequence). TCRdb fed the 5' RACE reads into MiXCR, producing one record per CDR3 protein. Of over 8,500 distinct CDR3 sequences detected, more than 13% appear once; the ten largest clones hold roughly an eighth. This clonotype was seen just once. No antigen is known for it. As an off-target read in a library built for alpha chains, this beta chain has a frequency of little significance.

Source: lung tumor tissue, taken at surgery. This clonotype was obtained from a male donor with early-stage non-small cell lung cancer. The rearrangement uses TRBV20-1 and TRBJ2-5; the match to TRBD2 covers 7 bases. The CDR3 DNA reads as TGCAGTGCTAGAGATCCCGTGACTAGCTTTTCAGAGACCCAGTACTTC. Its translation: CSARDPVTSFSETQYF.